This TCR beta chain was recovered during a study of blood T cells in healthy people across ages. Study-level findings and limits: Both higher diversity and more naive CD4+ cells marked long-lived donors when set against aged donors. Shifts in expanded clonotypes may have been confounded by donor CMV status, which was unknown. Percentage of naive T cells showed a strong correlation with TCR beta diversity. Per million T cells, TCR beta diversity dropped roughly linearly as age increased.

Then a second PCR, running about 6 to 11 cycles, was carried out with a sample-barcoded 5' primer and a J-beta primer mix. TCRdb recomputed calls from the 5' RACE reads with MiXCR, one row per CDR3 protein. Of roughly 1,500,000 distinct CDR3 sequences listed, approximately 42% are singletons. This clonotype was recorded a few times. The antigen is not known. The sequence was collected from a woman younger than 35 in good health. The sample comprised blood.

The CDR3 DNA reads TGCGCCAGCAACCCCGATCGACTAGCGGGGTACAATGAGCAGTTCTTC. Translation: CASNPDRLAGYNEQFF. The rearrangement links TRBV10-1 to TRBJ2-1; 11 bases are shared with TRBD2. The junction had 9 bases not matched to a gene; V was cut back by 7 bases and J by 4 bases. Germline V CDR1 and CDR2: WNHNN, SYGVQD (reference sequence). The CDR3 totals 16 residues.